Reported below is one T cell receptor (beta chain). The antigen it binds to is not known. No base quality information exists; no much larger clone differs at one position. The CDR3, cysteine through phenylalanine, is 15 amino acids long. The sequence is cut down to CDR3 DNA, 45 bases in frame from base 1. At the junction V is shortened by 4 bases and J by 5 bases; bases outside the gene matches: 9. CDR1 SGDLS and CDR2 YYNGEE were looked up in the germline V gene. The data were taken from a study of CD8 T cells in ankylosing spondylitis (dated by TCRdb to the late 2010s). As for the study more broadly: The study set out to find disease-linked TCR variants by profiling T cell receptor beta repertoires in ankylosing spondylitis patients and healthy donors. The whole study cohort included 108 healthy donors and about two dozen ankylosing spondylitis patients. Peripheral blood was sampled, and synovial fluid was additionally collected from ankylosing spondylitis patients.

The sample was run on an Illumina HiSeq 2500. TCR beta libraries were prepared by quantitative 5'-RACE with molecular barcodes. The study's own analysis went as follows. Disease-linked TCR variants were identified with a new computational method built on a probabilistic model of VDJ rearrangement. Using fastp at Q25 and MiXCR, TCRdb reprocessed the public reads and kept productive beta chains. Rows merge per CDR3 protein into single entries with the most common DNA and genes. TCRdb, not the authors, supplied the V and J calls. The sample table contains roughly 170,000 distinct CDR3 sequences; only one count was recorded for approximately 10% of them. Together, the top ten hold roughly 16% of the sample. Here is what the overall study found, with its caveats: Significant enrichment of the disease-linked clones was reported in matched synovial fluid samples from ankylosing spondylitis patients. Some motif variants were previously reported in synovial fluid and blood of reactive arthritis patients, suggesting common disease-initiation mechanisms. In peripheral blood, the disease-linked clones were found at relatively low frequencies and had a CD8+ phenotype. A TCR beta motif made up of eight or nine highly homologous amino acid variants appeared to be characteristic of blood from ankylosing spondylitis patients.

The chain is encoded by TRBV9 joined to TRBJ2-1, with 7 central nucleotides matching TRBD2. Sequencing was performed on blood, either unsorted or a sorted T cell fraction (not recorded which). The clonotype comes from a female donor with ankylosing spondylitis or in good health (not recorded which). The CDR3 protein: CASSPSGLADNEQFF. The sequence in DNA is TGTGCCAGCAGCCCCTCAGGGCTAGCGGACAATGAGCAGTTCTTC.